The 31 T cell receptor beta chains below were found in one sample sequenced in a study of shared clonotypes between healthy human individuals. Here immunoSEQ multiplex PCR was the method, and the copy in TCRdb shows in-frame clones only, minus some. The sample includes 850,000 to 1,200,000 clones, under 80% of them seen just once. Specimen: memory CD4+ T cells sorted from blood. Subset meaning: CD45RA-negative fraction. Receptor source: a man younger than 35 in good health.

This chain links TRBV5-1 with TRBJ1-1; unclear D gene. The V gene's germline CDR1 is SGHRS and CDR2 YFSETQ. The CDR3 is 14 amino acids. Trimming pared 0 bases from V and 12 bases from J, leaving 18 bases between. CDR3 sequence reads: CASSLAGSLDLTFF. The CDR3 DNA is TGCGCCAGCAGCTTGGCCGGGTCCCTTGACCTGACTTTCTTT.

CDR3 sequence (DNA): TGTGCCAGCAGTTACCCCAGCGGGACGAACACCGGGGAGCTGTTTTTT. It codes for CASSYPSGTNTGELFF. The gene calls are TRBV6-6 and TRBJ2-2; 7 bases agree with TRBD2. With V trimmed by 2 bases and J by 0 bases, 3 bases remained unmatched. CDR3 length: 16 residues. Germline-derived CDR1 and CDR2 are MNHNY and SVGAGI (reference sequence).

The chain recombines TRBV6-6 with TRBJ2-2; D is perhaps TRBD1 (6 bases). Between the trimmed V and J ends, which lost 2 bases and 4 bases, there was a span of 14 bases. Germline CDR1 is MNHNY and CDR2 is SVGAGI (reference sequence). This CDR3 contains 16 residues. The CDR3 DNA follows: TGTGCCAGCAGTTACCGAATTTGGGGGCTCACCGGGGAGCTGTTTTTT. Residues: CASSYRIWGLTGELFF.

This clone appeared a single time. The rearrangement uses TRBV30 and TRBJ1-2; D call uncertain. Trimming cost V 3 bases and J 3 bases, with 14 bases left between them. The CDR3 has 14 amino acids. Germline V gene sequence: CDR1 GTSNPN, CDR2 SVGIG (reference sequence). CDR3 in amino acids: CAWSPDFRDYGYTF. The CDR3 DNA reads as TGTGCCTGGAGCCCTGACTTCCGGGACTATGGCTACACCTTC.

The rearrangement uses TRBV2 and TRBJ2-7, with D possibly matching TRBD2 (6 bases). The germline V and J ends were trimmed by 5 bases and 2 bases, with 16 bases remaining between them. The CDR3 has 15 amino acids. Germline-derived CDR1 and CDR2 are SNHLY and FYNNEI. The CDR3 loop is CASSSLSGGAYEQYF. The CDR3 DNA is TGTGCCAGCAGTTCTCTTAGCGGCGGAGCCTACGAGCAGTACTTC.

The CDR3 loop reads CASSLDRTGTDTQYF. In DNA, the CDR3 is TGTGCCAGCAGCTTAGACAGAACCGGCACAGATACGCAGTATTTT. The J gene is TRBJ2-3, the V gene TRBV5-6, with D perhaps matching TRBD1 (5 bases). The length of the CDR3 is 15 residues. The germline V and J ends were trimmed by 2 bases and 1 base, with 11 bases remaining between them. From germline, CDR1 is SGHDT and CDR2 YYEEEE.

CDR3 DNA: TGTGCCAGCAGCAAAGACAGGGGATGGCAGCCCCAGCATTTT. It codes for CASSKDRGWQPQHF. This chain links TRBV7-2 with TRBJ1-5; 8 bases match TRBD1. Germline V CDR1 and CDR2: SGHTA, FQGNSA. J gave up 7 bases and V 5 bases, and 7 bases lay outside the gene matches. The CDR3 length is 14 residues.

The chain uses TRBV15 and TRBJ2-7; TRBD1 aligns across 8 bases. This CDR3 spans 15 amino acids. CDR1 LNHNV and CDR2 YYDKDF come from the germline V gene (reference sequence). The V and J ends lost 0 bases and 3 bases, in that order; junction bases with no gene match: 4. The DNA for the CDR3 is TGTGCCACCAGCAGAGACCCAGGGGGCAACTACGAGCAGTACTTC. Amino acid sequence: CATSRDPGGNYEQYF.

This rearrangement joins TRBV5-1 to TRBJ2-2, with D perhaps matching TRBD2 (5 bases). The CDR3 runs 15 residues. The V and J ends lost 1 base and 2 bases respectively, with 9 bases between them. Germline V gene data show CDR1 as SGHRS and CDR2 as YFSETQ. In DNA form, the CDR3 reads TGCGCCAGCAGCTTGAGGCTAGCTAACACCGGGGAGCTGTTTTTT. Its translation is CASSLRLANTGELFF.

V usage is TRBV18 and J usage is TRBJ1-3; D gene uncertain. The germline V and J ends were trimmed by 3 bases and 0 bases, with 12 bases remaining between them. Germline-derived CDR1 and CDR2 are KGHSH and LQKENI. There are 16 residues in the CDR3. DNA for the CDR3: TGTGCCAGCTCACCCCGCAGCCGAGACTCTGGAAACACCATATATTTT. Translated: CASSPRSRDSGNTIYF.

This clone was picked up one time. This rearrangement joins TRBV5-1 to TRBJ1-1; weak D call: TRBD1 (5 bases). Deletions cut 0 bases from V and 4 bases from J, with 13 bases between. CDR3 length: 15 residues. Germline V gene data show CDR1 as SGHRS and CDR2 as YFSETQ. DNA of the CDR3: TGCGCCAGCAGCTTGGAGTGGGGGGTGACCACTGAAGCTTTCTTT. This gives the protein CASSLEWGVTTEAFF.

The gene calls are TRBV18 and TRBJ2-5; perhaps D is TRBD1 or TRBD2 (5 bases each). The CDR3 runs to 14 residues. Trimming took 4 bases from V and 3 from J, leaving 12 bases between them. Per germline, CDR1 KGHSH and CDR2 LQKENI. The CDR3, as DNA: TGTGCCAGCTCACGCTTCCAGGGAGAAGAGACCCAGTACTTC. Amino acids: CASSRFQGEETQYF.

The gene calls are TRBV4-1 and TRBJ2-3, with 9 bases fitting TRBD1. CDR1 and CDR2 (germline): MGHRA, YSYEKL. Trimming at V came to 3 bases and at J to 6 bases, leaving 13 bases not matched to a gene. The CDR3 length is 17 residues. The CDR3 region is CASSHQTGGEPSDTQYF. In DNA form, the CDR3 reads TGCGCCAGCAGCCACCAGACAGGGGGTGAACCATCCGATACGCAGTATTTT.

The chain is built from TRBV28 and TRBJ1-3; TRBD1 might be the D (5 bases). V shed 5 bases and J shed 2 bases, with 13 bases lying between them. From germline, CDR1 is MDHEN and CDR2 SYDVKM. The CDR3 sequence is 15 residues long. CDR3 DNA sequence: TGTGCCAGCAGTGCCAGGGAGGTCACTGGAAACACCATATATTTT. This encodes CASSAREVTGNTIYF.

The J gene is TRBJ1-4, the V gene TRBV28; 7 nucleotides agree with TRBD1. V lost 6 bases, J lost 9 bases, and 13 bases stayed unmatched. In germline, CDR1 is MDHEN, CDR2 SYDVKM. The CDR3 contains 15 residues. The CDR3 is CASSTTGAARKKLFF. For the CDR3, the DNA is TGTGCCAGCAGCACCACAGGGGCCGCCAGGAAAAAACTGTTTTTT.

CDR3 loop: CASSLGARQVRYGYTF. The CDR3, as DNA: TGCGCCAGCAGCTTGGGCGCTAGACAGGTGCGCTATGGCTACACCTTC. The rearrangement links TRBV5-1 to TRBJ1-2; D might be TRBD1 (6 bases). Trimming cost V 0 bases and J 4 bases, with 16 bases left between them. This CDR3 is built from 16 residues. CDR1 SGHRS and CDR2 YFSETQ come from the germline V gene.

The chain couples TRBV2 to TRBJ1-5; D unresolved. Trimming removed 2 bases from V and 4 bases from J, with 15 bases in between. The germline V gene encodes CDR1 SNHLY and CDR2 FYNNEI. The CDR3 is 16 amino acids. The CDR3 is CASSELVGLANQPQHF. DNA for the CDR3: TGTGCCAGCAGTGAATTAGTGGGTCTAGCAAATCAGCCCCAGCATTTT.

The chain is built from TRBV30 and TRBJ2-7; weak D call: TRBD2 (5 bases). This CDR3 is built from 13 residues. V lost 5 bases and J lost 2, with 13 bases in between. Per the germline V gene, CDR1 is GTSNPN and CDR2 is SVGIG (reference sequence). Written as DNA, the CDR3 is TGTGCCTGGGGAGCCACCGGGGCCTACGAGCAGTACTTC. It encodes CAWGATGAYEQYF.

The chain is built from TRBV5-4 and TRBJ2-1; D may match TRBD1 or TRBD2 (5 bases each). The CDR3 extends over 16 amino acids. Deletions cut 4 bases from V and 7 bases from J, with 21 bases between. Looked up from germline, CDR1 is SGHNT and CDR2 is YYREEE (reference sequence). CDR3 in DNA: TGTGCCAGCAGCCCCTCACCCGGGACCACGAGGAATGAGCAGTTCTTC. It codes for CASSPSPGTTRNEQFF.

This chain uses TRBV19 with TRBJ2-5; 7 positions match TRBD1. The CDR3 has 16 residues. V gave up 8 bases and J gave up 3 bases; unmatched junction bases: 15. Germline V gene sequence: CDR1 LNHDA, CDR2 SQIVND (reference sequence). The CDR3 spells CASGWPDREQEETQYF. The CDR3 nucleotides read TGTGCCAGTGGGTGGCCAGACAGGGAACAGGAAGAGACCCAGTACTTC.

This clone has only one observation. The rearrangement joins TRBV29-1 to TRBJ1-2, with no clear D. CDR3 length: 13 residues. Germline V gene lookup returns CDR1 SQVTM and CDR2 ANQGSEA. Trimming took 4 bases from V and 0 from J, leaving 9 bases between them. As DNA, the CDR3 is TGCAGCGTTGGTGGTGCCTCTAACTATGGCTACACCTTC. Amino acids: CSVGGASNYGYTF.

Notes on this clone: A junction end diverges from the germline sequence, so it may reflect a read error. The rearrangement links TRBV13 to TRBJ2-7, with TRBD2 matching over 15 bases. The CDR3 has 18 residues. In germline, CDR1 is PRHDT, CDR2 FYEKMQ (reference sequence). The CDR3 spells CASSLGGLAGGLDYEQYF. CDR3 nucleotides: TGTGCCAGCAGCCTAGGGGGACTAGCGGGAGGTCTGGACTACGAGCAGTACTTC.

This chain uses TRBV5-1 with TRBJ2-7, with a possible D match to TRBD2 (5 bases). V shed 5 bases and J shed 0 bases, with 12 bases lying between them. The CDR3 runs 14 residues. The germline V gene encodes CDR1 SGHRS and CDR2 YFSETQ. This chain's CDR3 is CASRLQAGSYEQYF. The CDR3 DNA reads TGCGCCAGCAGACTGCAGGCGGGCTCCTACGAGCAGTACTTC.

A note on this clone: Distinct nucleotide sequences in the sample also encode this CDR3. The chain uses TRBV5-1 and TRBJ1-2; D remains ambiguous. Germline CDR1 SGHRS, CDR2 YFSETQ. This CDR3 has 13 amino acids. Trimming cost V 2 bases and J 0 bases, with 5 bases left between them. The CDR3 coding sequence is TGCGCCAGCAGCTTAGGATCTAACTATGGCTACACCTTC. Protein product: CASSLGSNYGYTF. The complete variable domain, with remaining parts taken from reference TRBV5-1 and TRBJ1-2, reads KAGVTQTPRYLIKTRGQQVTLSCSPISGHRSVSWYQQTPGQGLQFLFEYFSETQRNKGNFPGRFSGRQFSNSRSEMNVSTLELGDSALYLCASSLGSNYGYTFGSGTRLTVV.

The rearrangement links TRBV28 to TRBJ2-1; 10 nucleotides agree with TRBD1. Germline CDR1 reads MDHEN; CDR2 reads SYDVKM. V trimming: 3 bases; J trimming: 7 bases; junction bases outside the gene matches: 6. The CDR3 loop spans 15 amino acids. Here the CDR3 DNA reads TGTGCCAGCAGTTTCCCCGACAGGGGGCAAAATGAGCAGTTCTTC. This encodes CASSFPDRGQNEQFF. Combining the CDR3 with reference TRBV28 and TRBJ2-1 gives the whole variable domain DVKVTQSSRYLVKRTGEKVFLECVQDMDHENMFWYRQDPGLGLRLIYFSYDVKMKEKGDIPEGYSVSREKKERFSLILESASTNQTSMYLCASSFPDRGQNEQFFGPGTRLTVL.

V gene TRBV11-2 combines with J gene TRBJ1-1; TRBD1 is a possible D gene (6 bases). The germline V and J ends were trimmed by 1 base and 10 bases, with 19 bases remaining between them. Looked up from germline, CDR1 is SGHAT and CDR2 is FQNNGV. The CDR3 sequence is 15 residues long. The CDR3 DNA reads TGTGCCAGCAGCTTAGTACCCCCTCAACAGGGCTCAGCTTTCTTT. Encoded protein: CASSLVPPQQGSAFF.

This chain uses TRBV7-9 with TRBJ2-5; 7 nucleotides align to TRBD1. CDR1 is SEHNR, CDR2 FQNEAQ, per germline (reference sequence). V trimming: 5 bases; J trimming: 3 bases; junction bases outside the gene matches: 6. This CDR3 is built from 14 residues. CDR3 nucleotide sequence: TGTGCCAGCAGCCCGGGACAGCTAAAAGAGACCCAGTACTTC. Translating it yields CASSPGQLKETQYF.

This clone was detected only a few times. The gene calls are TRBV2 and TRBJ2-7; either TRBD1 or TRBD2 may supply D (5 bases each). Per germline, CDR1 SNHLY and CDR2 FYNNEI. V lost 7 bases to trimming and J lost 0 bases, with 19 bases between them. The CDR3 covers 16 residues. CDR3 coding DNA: TGTGCCAGCACTCCCGTGAGGGACGGTAGCTCCTACGAGCAGTACTTC. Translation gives CASTPVRDGSSYEQYF.

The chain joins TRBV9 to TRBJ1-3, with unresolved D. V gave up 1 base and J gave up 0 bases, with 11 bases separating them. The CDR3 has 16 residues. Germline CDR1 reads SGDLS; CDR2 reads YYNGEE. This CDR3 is CASSVTPGSSGNTIYF. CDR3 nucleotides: TGTGCCAGCAGCGTAACTCCCGGTAGCTCTGGAAACACCATATATTTT.

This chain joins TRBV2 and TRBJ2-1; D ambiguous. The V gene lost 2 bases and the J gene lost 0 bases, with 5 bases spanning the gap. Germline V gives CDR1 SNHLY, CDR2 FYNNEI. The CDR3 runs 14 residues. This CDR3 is CASSELGSYNEQFF. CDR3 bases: TGTGCCAGCAGTGAATTGGGCTCCTACAATGAGCAGTTCTTC.

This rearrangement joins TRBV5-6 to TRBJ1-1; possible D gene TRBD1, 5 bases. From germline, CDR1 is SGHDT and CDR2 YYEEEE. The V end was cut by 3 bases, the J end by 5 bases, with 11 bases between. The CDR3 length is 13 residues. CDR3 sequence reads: CASSWGVGTEAFF. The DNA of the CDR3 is TGTGCCAGCAGCTGGGGGGTAGGTACTGAAGCTTTCTTT.